The 9 T cell receptor beta chains listed next were all sequenced from one sample in a study of blood T cell repertoires in COVID-19 (dated by TCRdb to about 2020). Library preparation used the immunoSEQ multiplex PCR assay. TCRdb stores this immuneACCESS table with in-frame sequences only. Part of the clones is absent; in the studies checked, under half of the shortfall reflects unresolved V genes, and no reason is known for the rest. This sample is represented by fewer than 350,000 clones; approximately 81% of them were singletons. The ten largest clones take up around 2% of the sample. The sequencing sample was made of PBMCs or T cells enriched from blood (not recorded which). The receptors shown here come from a woman in her twenties or thirties who had been exposed to COVID-19.

This clone has a single count. The chain uses TRBV7-3 and TRBJ2-1; 8 bases align to TRBD2. V shed 4 bases, J shed 2 bases, and the junction held 7 bases outside the gene matches. The CDR3 contains 16 residues. Germline V lookup: CDR1 SGHTA, CDR2 FQGTGA. The CDR3 here is CASSSFLAGTYNEQFF. The CDR3 nucleotides read TGTGCCAGCAGCTCCTTCCTAGCGGGCACCTACAATGAGCAGTTCTTC.

CDR3: CASSSYPGLANEQFF. In DNA, the CDR3 is TGCGCCAGCAGCTCCTATCCGGGACTAGCGAATGAGCAGTTCTTC. This sequence joins TRBV5-1 and TRBJ2-1; 10 nucleotides line up with TRBD2. The V gene end was trimmed by 3 bases and the J gene end by 7 bases; junction bases not matched to a gene: 7. The CDR3 length is 15 residues. The germline gives CDR1 SGHRS, CDR2 YFSETQ.

Concerning this clone itself: A clone one base away is much larger, so this may be a read error. The CDR3 sequence: CASSPGNTEAFF. The CDR3 DNA reads as TGTGCCAGCAGCCCGGGGAACACTGAAGCTTTCTTT. V gene TRBV9 combines with J gene TRBJ1-1; D is undetermined. Trimming removed 4 bases at V and 1 base at J, with 5 bases between. Germline CDR1 SGDLS, CDR2 YYNGEE. This CDR3 comprises 12 residues.

This clone is a singleton in its sample. V gene TRBV6-1 combines with J gene TRBJ2-1; TRBD1 might be the D (6 bases). V dropped 2 bases and J dropped 2 bases, with 13 bases sitting between them. Germline loops: CDR1 MNHNS, CDR2 SASEGT. The CDR3 is 16 residues long. CDR3 bases: TGTGCCAGCAGTGAACTCCAGGGGACGGCCTACAATGAGCAGTTCTTC. Protein product: CASSELQGTAYNEQFF.

This chain uses TRBV18 with TRBJ2-6, with TRBD1 identical over 8 bases. Germline CDR1 is KGHSH and CDR2 is LQKENI. This CDR3 has 17 amino acids. The ends lost 3 bases at V and 0 bases at J; junction bases unmatched: 4. CDR3 sequence (DNA): TGTGCCAGCTCACCCAGACAGGGGAGCTCTGGGGCCAACGTCCTGACTTTC. Amino acid sequence: CASSPRQGSSGANVLTF.

This clone appeared once. This rearrangement joins TRBV11-2 to TRBJ2-1; 8 bases line up with TRBD2. Germline V gene sequence: CDR1 SGHAT, CDR2 FQNNGV. V dropped 2 bases and J dropped 8; count of bases not matched to a gene: 11. This CDR3 has 16 amino acids. The CDR3 region has the DNA TGTGCCAGCAGCTTAAGGATGAGCGGGAGCTCGGATGAGCAGTTCTTC. It codes for CASSLRMSGSSDEQFF.

V gene TRBV5-4 combines with J gene TRBJ1-1; TRBD1 is a possible D gene (6 bases). The CDR3 spans 14 residues. The V and J ends lost 4 bases and 1 base respectively, with 11 bases between them. The germline CDR1 and CDR2 sequences are SGHNT and YYREEE (reference sequence). The CDR3 nucleotides read TGTGCCAGCAGCCCCAGACAGGAGAACACTGAAGCTTTCTTT. This sequence encodes CASSPRQENTEAFF.

The rearrangement joins TRBV9 to TRBJ2-1, with 8 positions matching TRBD1. The CDR3 has 13 amino acids. Germline V gene sequence: CDR1 SGDLS, CDR2 YYNGEE. With V trimmed by 4 bases and J by 10 bases, 7 bases remained unmatched. The CDR3 DNA sequence: TGTGCCAGCAGCTATTCAGGGGGCCCCGAGCAGTTCTTC. Translating it yields CASSYSGGPEQFF.

The CDR3 here is CASSNSGQAFYGYTF. The CDR3 DNA reads TGTGCCAGCAGCAACTCAGGACAGGCCTTCTATGGCTACACCTTC. J is TRBJ1-2 and V is TRBV14; TRBD1 matches 7 bases. Germline trimming cut 5 bases from V and 4 bases from J; bases unmatched to any gene: 10. This CDR3 has 15 residues. The V gene's germline CDR1 is SGHDN and CDR2 FVKESK.